This T cell receptor beta chain was identified during a study of shared clonotypes between healthy human individuals. General study points: Naive CD4 clonotypes were shared across a few donors at around 5.4%.

Here immunoSEQ multiplex PCR was the method, and the copy in TCRdb shows in-frame clones only, minus some. The sample includes about 2.1 million clones, just under 95% of them seen just once. Note on this clone: The antigen is undetermined.

It was CD45RO-negative cells, positively selected for CCR7, that made up naive CD8 cells, with terminally differentiated effector memory CD45RA+ cells excluded. Caucasian adults living in Nashville, Tennessee, provided all samples. The sample taken for sequencing was naive CD8+ T cells from PBMCs. The clonotype originates from a man between 18 and 29 years old in good health. Some clones in this sample may be carry-over from other donors' samples.

The CDR3 loop is CASSPRVGSLYEQYF. The CDR3 DNA is TGTGCCAGCAGCCCTAGGGTCGGGAGTTTGTACGAGCAGTACTTC. J is TRBJ2-7 and V is TRBV7-2, with D possibly matching TRBD2 (6 bases). V gave up 5 bases and J gave up 4 bases, with 18 bases separating them. The CDR3 has 15 residues. CDR1 and CDR2 (germline): SGHTA, FQGNSA.